Each of the 16 T cell receptor beta chains below was sequenced from the same sample in a study of blood T cell repertoires in COVID-19. Assay: immunoSEQ multiplex PCR; the TCRdb copy retains only in-frame clones and omits some. This table has 70,000 or so clones, approximately 83% appearing once. What was sequenced was peripheral blood. The receptors originated from a man aged 40-49 years with COVID-19, enrolled during active disease.

CDR3 bases: TGTGCCAGCAGTGATGTGGGGACAGGGGGAAATGAGCAGTTCTTC. Residues: CASSDVGTGGNEQFF. The chain couples TRBV6-1 to TRBJ2-1, with 11 bases identical to TRBD1. CDR3 length equals 15 residues. V was pared by 3 bases and J by 7 bases, with 5 bases of the junction left unmatched. CDR1 and CDR2 (germline): MNHNS, SASEGT.

V usage is TRBV19 and J usage is TRBJ2-7, with TRBD1 identical over 12 bases. Trimming took 5 bases from V and 4 from J; bases not matched to a gene: 6. Germline loops: CDR1 LNHDA, CDR2 SQIVND (reference sequence). This CDR3 is 15 amino acids long. The CDR3 here is CASSYLGQGAYEQYF. The CDR3 nucleotides read TGTGCCAGTAGTTACCTGGGACAGGGGGCGTACGAGCAGTACTTC.

V usage is TRBV6-5 and J usage is TRBJ2-7; tentative D call: TRBD2 (5 bases). CDR1 and CDR2 (germline): MNHEY, SVGAGI. V shed 2 bases and J shed 4 bases, with 12 bases lying between them. This CDR3 spans 14 amino acids. The CDR3 DNA reads TGTGCCAGCAGTTACACCATGGAGGATTACGAGCAGTACTTC. Translation gives CASSYTMEDYEQYF.

The V call is TRBV18, the J call TRBJ1-1; the match to TRBD1 covers 7 bases. This CDR3 region has 14 residues. Germline lookup yields CDR1 KGHSH and CDR2 LQKENI. The V and J ends lost 2 bases and 5 bases, in that order; junction bases with no gene match: 5. CDR3 sequence: CASSPEGAGTEAFF. The CDR3 region has the DNA TGTGCCAGCTCACCAGAGGGGGCAGGAACTGAAGCTTTCTTT.

The chain carries TRBV6-6 and TRBJ2-7; 11 bases are shared with TRBD2. The germline V gene has CDR1 MNHNY and CDR2 SVGAGI (reference sequence). This CDR3 is built from 16 residues. V was clipped by 6 bases and J by 1 base; unmatched bases: 8. The CDR3 DNA is TGTGCCAGCAGCTACCCTGGGACTAGCGGATCCTACGAGCAGTACTTC. Translation gives CASSYPGTSGSYEQYF.

This chain uses TRBV7-9 with TRBJ1-6; D gene ambiguous. Germline assignment: CDR1 SEHNR and CDR2 FQNEAQ (reference sequence). The CDR3 sequence is 16 residues long. V was cut by 5 bases and J by 0 bases, with 11 bases left in between. In nucleotides, the CDR3 is TGTGCCAGCAGCCCAGAGACGGGCTCCTATAATTCACCCCTCCACTTT. Its protein product is CASSPETGSYNSPLHF.

This clone was seen once. The V gene is TRBV5-4, the J gene TRBJ1-2; 7 nucleotides align to TRBD1. Germline CDR1 and CDR2: SGHNT and YYREEE (reference sequence). Trimming removed 4 bases from V and 0 bases from J; junction bases left unmatched: 3. The CDR3 is made up of 14 amino acids. The DNA for the CDR3 is TGTGCCAGCAGCCTGACAGGGCCTAACTATGGCTACACCTTC. The encoded protein is CASSLTGPNYGYTF.

The chain recombines TRBV3-1 (or the pseudogene TRBV3-2) with TRBJ2-1; 10 positions agree with TRBD1. This CDR3 contains 15 residues. Germline CDR1 reads LGHDT; CDR2 reads YNNKEL (reference sequence). The ends lost 5 bases at V and 6 bases at J; junction bases unmatched: 7. The CDR3 loop reads CASSEPGQGINEQFF. The CDR3 nucleotides read TGTGCCAGCAGCGAACCGGGACAGGGGATCAATGAGCAGTTCTTC.

This chain uses TRBV5-5 with TRBJ1-4; 7 bases map to TRBD1. Trimming at V came to 0 bases and at J to 7 bases, leaving 3 bases not matched to a gene. The CDR3 sequence is 14 residues long. Germline V CDR1 and CDR2: SGHKS, YYEKEE (reference sequence). This CDR3 reads CASSLEGGSEKLFF. The CDR3 DNA is TGTGCCAGCAGCTTGGAAGGGGGCTCTGAAAAACTGTTTTTT. Filled out from reference TRBV5-5 and TRBJ1-4, the complete variable domain reads DAGVTQSPTHLIKTRGQQVTLRCSPISGHKSVSWYQQVLGQGPQFIFQYYEKEERGRGNFPDRFSARQFPNYSSELNVNALLLGDSALYLCASSLEGGSEKLFFGSGTQLSVL.

The chain couples TRBV3-1 (or the pseudogene TRBV3-2) to TRBJ1-5; D is undetermined. V was shortened by 0 bases and J by 9 bases, with 9 bases between the two germline ends. The CDR3 covers 13 residues. From germline, CDR1 is LGHDT and CDR2 YNNKEL (reference sequence). The CDR3 reads CASSQDFRGPQHF. The CDR3 region has the DNA TGTGCCAGCAGCCAAGATTTCCGGGGGCCCCAGCATTTT.

J is TRBJ1-1 and V is TRBV6-4; D gene uncertain. The CDR3 runs 15 residues. V gave up 6 bases and J gave up 3 bases, with 17 bases separating them. CDR1 is MRHNA, CDR2 SNTAGT, per germline. DNA of the CDR3: TGTGCCAGCAGAGGGTCAGGTATGGAGGACACTGAAGCTTTCTTT. Translation: CASRGSGMEDTEAFF.

Only a few counts were recorded for this clone. This chain connects TRBV4-1 to TRBJ2-5; D is unclear. V dropped 2 bases and J dropped 4 bases, with 8 bases sitting between them. Germline V gene data show CDR1 as MGHRA and CDR2 as YSYEKL. The CDR3 has 13 residues. Here the CDR3 reads CASSQFTSETQYF. CDR3 bases: TGCGCCAGCAGCCAATTTACTTCAGAGACCCAGTACTTC.

The gene calls are TRBV5-1 and TRBJ2-4; 7 bases fit TRBD1. The CDR3 has 18 residues. CDR1 is SGHRS and CDR2 is YFSETQ in the germline V gene. V dropped 4 bases and J dropped 9; count of bases not matched to a gene: 22. The CDR3 DNA is TGCGCCAGCAGCCGCCGGGACAGAAATCCCATCGGGTATACCATTCAGTACTTC. Translating it yields CASSRRDRNPIGYTIQYF.

The V call is TRBV18, the J call TRBJ1-1; the D gene is possibly TRBD1 (5 bases). The CDR3 has 14 residues. With 3 bases removed from V and 1 base from J, the gap between germline ends came to 9 bases. Germline CDR1 and CDR2: KGHSH and LQKENI. The CDR3 bases are TGTGCCAGCTCACCCAGGGAACAGAACACTGAAGCTTTCTTT. Amino acid sequence: CASSPREQNTEAFF.

The rearrangement links TRBV5-6 to TRBJ1-6; weak D call: TRBD1 (6 bases). Germline-derived CDR1 and CDR2 are SGHDT and YYEEEE. The CDR3 length is 15 residues. V lost 3 bases and J 10 bases, leaving 17 bases between the germline ends. The DNA of the CDR3 is TGTGCCAGCAGCTCCTACAGGGCAGAAGGGTCACCCCTCCACTTT. This encodes CASSSYRAEGSPLHF.

A single count supports this clone. This chain connects TRBV6-5 to TRBJ2-1, with 7 bases lining up with TRBD1. Germline assignment: CDR1 MNHEY and CDR2 SVGAGI. Losses at the gene ends were 5 bases for V and 8 bases for J; bases not matched to a gene: 9. This CDR3 spans 14 amino acids. The CDR3 coding sequence is TGTGCCAGCAGTAGCTTAACAGGGGTCTATGAGCAGTTCTTC. This encodes CASSSLTGVYEQFF.